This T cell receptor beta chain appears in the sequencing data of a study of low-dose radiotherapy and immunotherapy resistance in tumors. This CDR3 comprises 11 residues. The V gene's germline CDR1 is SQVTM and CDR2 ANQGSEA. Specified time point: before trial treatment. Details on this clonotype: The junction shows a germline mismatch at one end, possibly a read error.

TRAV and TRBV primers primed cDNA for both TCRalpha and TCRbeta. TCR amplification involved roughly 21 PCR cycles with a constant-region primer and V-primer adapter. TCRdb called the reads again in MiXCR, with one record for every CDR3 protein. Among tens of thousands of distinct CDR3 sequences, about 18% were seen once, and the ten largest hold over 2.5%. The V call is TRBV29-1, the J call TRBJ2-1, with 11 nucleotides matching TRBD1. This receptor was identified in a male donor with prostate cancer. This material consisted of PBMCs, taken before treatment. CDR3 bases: TGCAGCGTTCTGGACAGGGGGCATACGTACTTC. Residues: CSVLDRGHTYF.